One sample yielded the 15 T cell receptor beta chains listed below, sequenced in a study of T cells in Graves' hyperthyroidism and ophthalmopathy. The TCR beta CDR3 regions underwent amplification using RNA transcripts as the source. The TCR CDR3 first-round RT-PCR relied on the HTBI primer set. TCRdb independently ran MiXCR on the multiplex PCR reads; one entry per CDR3 protein. The table records almost 600,000 distinct CDR3 sequences, 11% to 15% of them present only once. What was sequenced was blood. These receptor sequences come from a woman younger than 45 with Graves' hyperthyroidism that later progressed to Graves' ophthalmopathy.

This CDR3 is CASSGRQSSYNEQFF. The CDR3 nucleotides read TGTGCCAGCAGCGGCAGACAGAGCTCCTACAATGAGCAGTTCTTC. This chain links TRBV7-4 with TRBJ2-1; perhaps TRBD1 as D (5 bases). Germline values: CDR1 SGHVT, CDR2 SQSDAQ. With 5 bases removed from V and 0 bases from J, the gap between germline ends came to 11 bases. The CDR3 contains 15 residues.

The chain couples TRBV4-3 to TRBJ2-3, with D possibly TRBD2 on 6 matching bases. Germline lookup yields CDR1 LGHNA and CDR2 YSLEER. CDR3 length: 16 residues. V gave up 0 bases and J gave up 4 bases, with 14 bases separating them. This CDR3 reads CASSQEGVGGADTQYF. In DNA, the CDR3 is TGCGCCAGCAGCCAAGAGGGGGTAGGAGGGGCAGATACGCAGTATTTT.

This clonotype was counted between two and nine times. The V gene is TRBV4-1, the J gene TRBJ2-2; 8 bases match TRBD1. The CDR3 totals 15 residues. The junction had 2 bases not matched to a gene; V was cut back by 4 bases and J by 1 base. Germline CDR1 MGHRA, CDR2 YSYEKL. CDR3 DNA sequence: TGCGCCAGCAGCCCCAGGGGGCGGAACACCGGGGAGCTGTTTTTT. This encodes CASSPRGRNTGELFF.

There are many counts of this clonotype. The V gene is TRBV10-3, the J gene TRBJ1-5; D not certain. This CDR3 comprises 13 residues. The V gene lost 5 bases and the J gene lost 3 bases, with 8 bases spanning the gap. Germline CDR1 ENHRY, CDR2 SYGVKD. Here the CDR3 reads CAISTDYNQPQHF. The DNA of the CDR3 is TGTGCCATCAGTACGGATTACAATCAGCCCCAGCATTTT.

This clonotype was counted a few times. The J gene is TRBJ1-5, the V gene TRBV6-1; 7 positions agree with TRBD1. The CDR3 totals 15 residues. Losses at the gene ends were 5 bases for V and 1 base for J; bases not matched to a gene: 5. Germline V CDR1 and CDR2: MNHNS, SASEGT. DNA of the CDR3: TGTGCCAGCAGTCGACCGGGACAGAGCAATCAGCCCCAGCATTTT. It specifies CASSRPGQSNQPQHF.

This clonotype appeared many times. V usage is TRBV19 and J usage is TRBJ1-2; D is possibly TRBD1 (5 bases). The ends were cut back, 3 bases at V and 2 bases at J, with 13 bases in the middle. Germline V gene sequence: CDR1 LNHDA, CDR2 SQIVND (reference sequence). This CDR3 has 15 residues. The CDR3 DNA is TGTGCCAGTAGTATCCCGCCGACAGAAAACTATGGCTACACCTTC. Protein sequence: CASSIPPTENYGYTF. Drawing the rest from reference TRBV19 and TRBJ1-2, the complete variable domain is DGGITQSPKYLFRKEGQNVTLSCEQNLNHDAMYWYRQDPGQGLRLIYYSQIVNDFQKGDIAEGYSVSREKKESFPLTVTSAQKNPTAFYLCASSIPPTENYGYTFGSGTRLTVV.

This clonotype occurred once. A read error may explain this, as a much larger clone is one base away. The J gene is TRBJ2-1, the V gene TRBV6-5; 7 nucleotides line up with TRBD1. The CDR3 is 18 amino acids. Per germline, CDR1 MNHEY and CDR2 SVGAGI. J gave up 7 bases and V 2 bases, and 17 bases lay outside the gene matches. The CDR3 is CASSYRFVARGFGNEQFF. Here the CDR3 DNA reads TGTGCCAGCAGTTACAGATTCGTCGCCAGGGGGTTCGGAAATGAGCAGTTCTTC.

This CDR3 is CASGTGLAGGPNEQFF. CDR3 coding DNA: TGTGCCAGTGGCACTGGACTAGCGGGAGGGCCAAATGAGCAGTTCTTC. V gene TRBV19 combines with J gene TRBJ2-1; 15 bases map to TRBD2. Germline lookup yields CDR1 LNHDA and CDR2 SQIVND (reference sequence). This CDR3 is built from 16 residues. The ends lost 8 bases at V and 7 bases at J; junction bases unmatched: 9.

This clonotype was found many times. The chain links TRBV11-2 to TRBJ2-7, with TRBD2 matching 7 bases. V shed 1 base and J 1 base; nucleotides not matched to a gene: 7. The CDR3 runs to 16 residues. CDR1 and CDR2 from the germline V gene are SGHAT and FQNNGV. The CDR3 is CASSLVIAGFSYEQYF. The CDR3 DNA is TGTGCCAGCAGCTTAGTCATAGCGGGTTTTTCCTACGAGCAGTACTTC.

This clonotype was seen only a few times. V gene TRBV24-1 combines with J gene TRBJ2-3; D is uncertain. This CDR3 region has 15 residues. The germline V gene has CDR1 KGHDR and CDR2 SFDVKD. Between the trimmed V and J ends, which lost 4 bases and 6 bases, there was a span of 16 bases. The CDR3 DNA reads as TGTGCCACCAGTGACCCGACCCCCCGTACGGATACGCAGTATTTT. This encodes CATSDPTPRTDTQYF.

Only a few counts were recorded for this clonotype. Compared with germline, one end of the junction differs, possibly owing to a read error. V is TRBV18 and J is TRBJ2-4, with D possibly being TRBD1 (5 bases). The CDR3 totals 16 residues. Germline V CDR1 and CDR2: KGHSH, LQKENI. The CDR3 coding sequence is TGTGCCAGCTCGCCACCGGGCCTAGGGGTTTCAAACATTCAGTACTTC. Translating it yields CASSPPGLGVSNIQYF.

The sample holds many counts of this clonotype. The V call is TRBV2, the J call TRBJ2-7, with TRBD1 identical over 9 bases. Germline CDR1 reads SNHLY; CDR2 reads FYNNEI. Losses at the gene ends were 3 bases for V and 5 bases for J; bases not matched to a gene: 5. This CDR3 comprises 14 residues. The CDR3 loop is CASSETGGEDEQYF. The CDR3 DNA follows: TGTGCCAGCAGTGAGACAGGGGGTGAGGACGAGCAGTACTTC.

This clonotype was observed many times. The V call is TRBV30, the J call TRBJ2-7; 10 bases line up with TRBD1. This CDR3 is built from 13 residues. J gave up 3 bases and V 3 bases, and 2 bases lay outside the gene matches. Per germline, CDR1 GTSNPN and CDR2 SVGIG (reference sequence). The CDR3 bases are TGTGCCTGGAGCAGGACAGGGGGCTACGAGCAGTACTTC. This translates into CAWSRTGGYEQYF.

In this sample, this clonotype turned up many times. The chain has TRBV3-1 and TRBJ1-3, with D uncertain. CDR3 length: 19 amino acids. Between the trimmed V and J ends, which lost 3 bases and 0 bases, there was a span of 21 bases. Per the germline V gene, CDR1 is LGHDT and CDR2 is YNNKEL (reference sequence). The CDR3 spells CASSHPWNRSLISGNTIYF. CDR3 bases: TGTGCCAGCAGCCATCCTTGGAATCGCAGCCTTATCTCTGGAAACACCATATATTTT.

This clonotype was detected only a few times. The CDR3 loop reads CATSDRRGYEQYF. CDR3 coding DNA: TGTGCCACCAGTGACCGCCGGGGATACGAGCAGTACTTC. The chain has TRBV24-1 and TRBJ2-7; maybe TRBD2 (5 bases). CDR3 length: 13 amino acids. V lost 4 bases, J lost 4 bases, and 10 bases lay in between. CDR1 is KGHDR and CDR2 is SFDVKD in the germline V gene.